Reported below is one T cell receptor (beta chain). What it binds is unknown. The sample carries other DNA sequences with the same CDR3. These data originate in a study of beta chain features in type 1 diabetes. General study points: More deletions and fewer insertions at VDJ junctions were found in patients with type 1 diabetes. Equally in patients and controls, PCR might preferentially amplify shorter templates. Among patients with Type 1 diabetes, TCRB CDR3s were moderately but significantly shorter in every one of the four CD4+ subsets.

From germline, CDR1 is PRHDT and CDR2 FYEKMQ (reference sequence). V was pared by 1 base and J by 5 bases, with 6 bases between. The CDR3 length is 13 residues. As every portion of the isolated RNA was reverse transcribed, the sequencing read expressed TCRB transcripts. Assay: immunoSEQ multiplex PCR; the TCRdb copy retains only in-frame clones and omits some. The data hold hundreds of thousands of clones, with roughly an eighth observed a single time. The sequence came from a man in his late teens or twenties with type 1 diabetes. The sample taken for sequencing was naive CD4+ T cells from blood. V and J are TRBV13 and TRBJ2-1; weak D call: TRBD1 (5 bases). The CDR3 coding sequence is TGTGCCAGCAGCTTAGACAGGAACAATGAGCAGTTCTTC. Amino acid sequence: CASSLDRNNEQFF.